The source of this T cell receptor (beta chain) is a study of blood T cell repertoires in COVID-19. Study in general: T cells, B-cell-depleted T cells, or PBMCs supplied cDNA or gDNA.

V lost 4 bases to trimming and J lost 0 bases, with 16 bases between them. Germline-derived CDR1 and CDR2 are ENHRY and SYGVKD. The CDR3 sequence is 16 residues long. Original handling: The authors estimated nucleated cell counts from reference gene primer amplification. Libraries were prepared by immunoSEQ multiplex PCR; TCRdb keeps only in-frame clonotypes and omits some of them. Clone size and the V and J calls come from that table; the DNA yielded D and trimming. The sample holds about 140,000 clones, 65% to 85% seen once. The sample consisted of peripheral blood. The rearrangement links TRBV10-3 to TRBJ2-7; D is possibly TRBD2 (5 bases). The clonotype was recovered from a woman aged 55-69 years with acute or convalescent COVID-19. The CDR3 region is CAISGGDGKSSYEQYF. The CDR3 nucleotides read TGTGCCATCAGTGGGGGAGACGGGAAGAGCTCCTACGAGCAGTACTTC.